Listed below are T cell receptor beta chains from one sample, sequenced in a study of cytomegalovirus exposure and HLA in healthy donors. Produced via immunoSEQ multiplex PCR; TCRdb's table is partial and in-frame only. The sample holds approximately 82,000 clones, 85% to 95% seen once. Sample: PBMCs. All receptors come from a woman younger than 35 in good health and CMV-seronegative. Both conserved end residues are part of each CDR3. Fields, in order: D gene, V gene, clone size, J gene, CDR3 protein, CDR3 DNA. The D gene is left open where the match is weak. Size is omitted from some rows. Given values are once, few, many or a class for expanded clones.

d_gene: NA; v_gene: TRBV11-2; abundance: NA; j_gene: TRBJ2-1; CDR3aa: CASSLEAPFNEQFF; CDR3nt: TGTGCCAGCAGCTTAGAGGCACCGTTCAATGAGCAGTTCTTC
d_gene: NA; v_gene: TRBV7-9; abundance: NA; j_gene: TRBJ1-2; CDR3aa: CASSERAIEAAGYTF; CDR3nt: TGTGCCAGCAGCGAGCGGGCTATCGAGGCGGCTGGCTACACCTTC
d_gene: TRBD1; v_gene: TRBV9; abundance: NA; j_gene: TRBJ1-2; CDR3aa: CASRGGTASNYGYTF; CDR3nt: TGTGCCAGCAGAGGCGGGACAGCTTCTAACTATGGCTACACCTTC
d_gene: NA; v_gene: TRBV14; abundance: NA; j_gene: TRBJ1-2; CDR3aa: CASSRQGLNYGYTF; CDR3nt: TGTGCCAGCAGCCGGCAGGGGTTAAACTATGGCTACACCTTC
d_gene: TRBD1; v_gene: TRBV6-6; abundance: NA; j_gene: TRBJ2-2; CDR3aa: CASRLGQGGTGELFF; CDR3nt: TGTGCCAGCAGGCTTGGACAGGGTGGCACCGGGGAGCTGTTTTTT
d_gene: TRBD1; v_gene: TRBV9; abundance: NA; j_gene: TRBJ2-7; CDR3aa: CASSEPGQATYEQYF; CDR3nt: TGTGCCAGCAGCGAACCCGGACAGGCGACCTACGAGCAGTACTTC
d_gene: NA; v_gene: TRBV15; abundance: NA; j_gene: TRBJ2-7; CDR3aa: CATSRVRGLYEQYF; CDR3nt: TGTGCCACCAGCAGAGTCAGGGGCCTCTACGAGCAGTACTTC
d_gene: NA; v_gene: TRBV14; abundance: NA; j_gene: TRBJ2-2; CDR3aa: CASSHFWGQEAGELFF; CDR3nt: TGTGCCAGCAGTCACTTCTGGGGGCAGGAAGCCGGGGAGCTGTTTTTT
d_gene: NA; v_gene: TRBV10-3; abundance: NA; j_gene: TRBJ1-1; CDR3aa: CAISWSGTEAFF; CDR3nt: TGTGCCATCAGTTGGAGTGGGACTGAAGCTTTCTTT
d_gene: TRBD1; v_gene: TRBV6-5; abundance: NA; j_gene: TRBJ1-2; CDR3aa: CASGGQGEVSYGYTF; CDR3nt: TGTGCCAGCGGGGGACAGGGCGAGGTCAGCTATGGCTACACCTTC
d_gene: NA; v_gene: TRBV7-2; abundance: NA; j_gene: TRBJ1-6; CDR3aa: CASSLDRNSPLHF; CDR3nt: TGTGCCAGCAGCTTAGACAGGAATTCACCCCTCCACTTT
d_gene: NA; v_gene: TRBV5-4; abundance: NA; j_gene: TRBJ2-2; CDR3aa: CAIGQILENTGELFF; CDR3nt: TGTGCCATCGGACAGATACTAGAGAACACCGGGGAGCTGTTTTTT
d_gene: TRBD2; v_gene: TRBV7-2; abundance: NA; j_gene: TRBJ2-1; CDR3aa: CASSQGLAGVLSEQFF; CDR3nt: TGTGCCAGCAGCCAGGGACTAGCGGGAGTTCTTAGTGAGCAGTTCTTC
d_gene: NA; v_gene: TRBV7-7; abundance: NA; j_gene: TRBJ2-1; CDR3aa: CASSSLGSSYNEQFF; CDR3nt: TGTGCCAGCAGCTCACTAGGGAGCTCCTACAATGAGCAGTTCTTC
d_gene: TRBD2; v_gene: TRBV6-5; abundance: once; j_gene: TRBJ2-1; CDR3aa: CASSYTTSGGDEQFF; CDR3nt: TGTGCCAGCAGTTATACAACTAGCGGGGGGGATGAGCAGTTCTTC
d_gene: NA; v_gene: TRBV5-6; abundance: NA; j_gene: TRBJ2-2; CDR3aa: CASSAGSGYTGELFF; CDR3nt: TGTGCCAGCAGCGCAGGTAGCGGTTACACCGGGGAGCTGTTTTTT
d_gene: TRBD2; v_gene: TRBV25-1; abundance: NA; j_gene: TRBJ2-3; CDR3aa: CASSDLAGGPSTDTQYF; CDR3nt: TGTGCCAGCAGTGACCTAGCGGGAGGGCCTAGCACAGATACGCAGTATTTT
d_gene: NA; v_gene: TRBV27; abundance: once; j_gene: TRBJ1-5; CDR3aa: CASSTYKQPQHF; CDR3nt: TGTGCCAGCAGTACATACAAACAGCCCCAGCATTTT
d_gene: TRBD2; v_gene: TRBV5-6; abundance: NA; j_gene: TRBJ2-7; CDR3aa: CASSLGEGEQYF; CDR3nt: TGTGCCAGCAGTTTGGGGGAGGGCGAGCAGTACTTC
d_gene: NA; v_gene: TRBV5-8; abundance: NA; j_gene: TRBJ1-1; CDR3aa: CASSFFQGMNTEAFF; CDR3nt: TGTGCCAGCAGCTTTTTCCAGGGAATGAACACTGAAGCTTTCTTT
d_gene: NA; v_gene: TRBV2; abundance: NA; j_gene: TRBJ2-5; CDR3aa: CASGTPGETQYF; CDR3nt: TGTGCCAGCGGAACCCCAGGGGAGACCCAGTACTTC
d_gene: TRBD2; v_gene: TRBV4-1; abundance: NA; j_gene: TRBJ2-7; CDR3aa: CASSQDSSGRAYEQYF; CDR3nt: TGCGCCAGCAGCCAAGATTCCAGCGGGAGGGCCTACGAGCAGTACTTC
d_gene: TRBD2; v_gene: TRBV9; abundance: NA; j_gene: TRBJ2-2; CDR3aa: CASSVARGVDTGELFF; CDR3nt: TGTGCCAGCAGCGTAGCTCGGGGGGTGGACACCGGGGAGCTGTTTTTT
d_gene: TRBD2; v_gene: TRBV7-9; abundance: NA; j_gene: TRBJ2-3; CDR3aa: CASSRGEGTTADTQYF; CDR3nt: TGTGCCAGCAGCCGCGGGGAAGGGACTACGGCAGATACGCAGTATTTT
d_gene: TRBD1; v_gene: TRBV11-3; abundance: NA; j_gene: TRBJ2-7; CDR3aa: CASSLDWTGRTYEQYF; CDR3nt: TGTGCCAGCAGCTTAGATTGGACAGGGAGGACTTACGAGCAGTACTTC
d_gene: NA; v_gene: TRBV6-5; abundance: NA; j_gene: TRBJ2-6; CDR3aa: CASGRQGGNNVLTF; CDR3nt: TGTGCCAGCGGGAGACAGGGAGGAAACAACGTCCTGACTTTC
d_gene: NA; v_gene: TRBV7-8; abundance: NA; j_gene: TRBJ1-6; CDR3aa: CASSSGISYNSPLHF; CDR3nt: TGTGCCAGCAGCTCCGGTATCTCCTATAATTCACCCCTCCACTTT